This TCR beta chain was recorded in a study of T cell repertoires in cytomegalovirus infection. Study background: Public TCR beta signatures were indicative of both CMV infection and a matching HLA type.

Per germline, CDR1 SGHTA and CDR2 FQGNSA. This CDR3 is built from 15 residues. The ends lost 3 bases at V and 6 bases at J; junction bases unmatched: 5. TCRdb called the reads again in MiXCR, with one record for every CDR3 protein. The data contain 510,000 or so distinct CDR3 sequences, around a quarter of them singletons. There are many counts of this clonotype. Specimen: PBMCs. The source of this sequence is a human donor in good health (CMV status not recorded). Some clones in this sample may be carry-over from other donors' samples. The chain joins TRBV7-2 to TRBJ2-1, with 10 bases matching TRBD2. In DNA form, the CDR3 reads TGTGCCAGCAGCTTCCTGGGACTAGCGTCCAATGAGCAGTTCTTC. It encodes CASSFLGLASNEQFF.